The present TCR beta chain was sequenced within a study of blood T cell repertoires in COVID-19. Study-level background: Whether acute or convalescent, the COVID-19 samples came from the United States, Italy and Spain.

Germline CDR1 reads MDHEN; CDR2 reads SYDVKM. The CDR3 is made up of 13 amino acids. V was cut by 5 bases and J by 8 bases, with 15 bases left in between. Original processing methods: By means of reference gene primer amplification, nucleated cell counts were estimated. The data were produced by immunoSEQ multiplex PCR, yet TCRdb's version contains in-frame clones alone and is incomplete. V and J calls and clone size follow that table, whereas D and trimming were derived from the DNA. The table has about 230,000 clones, roughly 83% seen once; the top ten hold approximately 2.6%. Sequenced input: peripheral blood. The clonotype originates from a woman aged 70-85 years with active or convalescent COVID-19. V is TRBV28 and J is TRBJ1-2; maybe TRBD1 (6 bases). The DNA of the CDR3 is TGTGCCAGCAGTCCAACGGACAGCCGGGGCTACACCTTC. As protein: CASSPTDSRGYTF.